The present T cell receptor (beta chain) was sequenced within a study of cytomegalovirus exposure and HLA in healthy donors. General study points: Accurate prediction of HLA-A and HLA-B alleles (for most subjects) was reportedly achieved from TCR beta sequences.

Each donor was healthy, and each was a bone marrow donor. Comments on this clone: Its target is unknown.

Germline CDR1 is GTSNPN and CDR2 is SVGIG (reference sequence). V shed 3 bases, J shed 4 bases, and the junction held 8 bases outside the gene matches. There are 14 residues in the CDR3. The PCR used 60 Vbeta and 13 Jbeta primers. The repertoire was sequenced with immunoSEQ multiplex PCR; TCRdb's copy has only in-frame clones and lacks some. Found here are about 100,000 clones, over 60% of them singletons; the top ten hold approximately 4.1%. The chain has TRBV30 and TRBJ1-2; 7 bases are a match to TRBD1. The TCR was taken from a female donor in good health and CMV-seropositive. Sequencing was done on a sample of PBMCs. CDR3 protein: CAWSGDRVVYGYTF. The CDR3 coding sequence is TGTGCCTGGAGCGGAGACAGGGTGGTCTATGGCTACACCTTC.